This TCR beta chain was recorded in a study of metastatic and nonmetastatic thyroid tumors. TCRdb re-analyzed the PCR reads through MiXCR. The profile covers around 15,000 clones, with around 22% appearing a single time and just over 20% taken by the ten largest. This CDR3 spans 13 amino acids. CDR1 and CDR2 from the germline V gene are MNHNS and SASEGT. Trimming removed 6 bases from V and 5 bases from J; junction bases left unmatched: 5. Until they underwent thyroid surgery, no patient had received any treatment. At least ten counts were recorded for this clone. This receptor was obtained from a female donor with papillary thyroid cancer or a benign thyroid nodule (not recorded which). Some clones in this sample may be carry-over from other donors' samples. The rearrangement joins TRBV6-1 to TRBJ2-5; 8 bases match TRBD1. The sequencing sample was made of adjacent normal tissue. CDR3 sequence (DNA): TGTGCCAGCAGCTCCAGGGGGCCGGAGACCCAGTACTTC. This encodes CASSSRGPETQYF.